This T cell receptor beta chain was recovered during a study of T cell changes during pregnancy in multiple sclerosis. Using immunoSEQ multiplex PCR, the repertoire was profiled, and TCRdb retains in-frame clones only, with some absent. There are about 18,000 clones in the sample; more than 70% occur only once, and around 8.7% lies in the top ten. The CDR3 runs to 15 residues. With V trimmed by 6 bases and J by 8 bases, 13 bases remained unmatched. Germline V gives CDR1 MNHNS, CDR2 SASEGT. This TCR came from a female donor with multiple sclerosis, enrolled in a pregnancy study. The rearrangement joins TRBV6-1 to TRBJ2-1; 7 bases are a match to TRBD1. The sample here was CD8+ T cells from peripheral blood mononuclear cells, taken after pregnancy. The CDR3 region has the DNA TGTGCCAGCAGCATGAACAGGGGTAGTAGTGATGAGCAGTTCTTC. This translates into CASSMNRGSSDEQFF.